What follows are 23 T cell receptor beta chains derived from one specimen sequenced in a study of regulatory T cells in long-lasting Graves disease (dated by TCRdb to the early 2020s). The time point tag for this specimen amounts to: persistent/refractory GD, antithyroid drugs over 5 years with positive TRAb. RNA was extracted from PBMCs in TRIzol for both TCR sequencing and RNA sequencing. The method was multiplex PCR. TCRdb lists the instrument as Illumina HiSeq 4000. iRepertoire HTBI primers and Arm-PCR amplification of CDR3 regions were used to construct TCR beta libraries. TCRdb cleaned the public reads at Q25 with fastp, built clones with MiXCR and kept in-frame beta chains. For every CDR3 protein sequence, its rows merge into one entry that carries the most common genes and DNA. The sample table lists some 450,000 distinct CDR3 sequences, about a quarter of them with a count of one. The ten largest clones take up roughly 30% of the sample.

This specimen consisted of peripheral blood mononuclear cells (PBMCs), obtained when the disease was refractory, from a patient treated with antithyroid drugs. The receptors shown here come from a female donor with Graves disease.

This clonotype was detected a few times. The chain uses TRBV6-1 and TRBJ1-5; D gene unclear. This CDR3 spans 15 amino acids. The V gene's germline CDR1 is MNHNS and CDR2 SASEGT. The V end was cut by 5 bases, the J end by 2 bases, with 13 bases between. The CDR3 sequence: CASSLRPAGNQPQHF. CDR3 sequence (DNA): TGTGCCAGCAGTCTACGGCCTGCCGGCAATCAGCCCCAGCATTTT.

This clonotype was seen a handful of times. The chain is built from TRBV7-2 and TRBJ2-7; 7 bases map to TRBD2. CDR1 and CDR2 from the germline V gene are SGHTA and FQGNSA. The CDR3 spans 15 residues. The V and J ends lost 3 bases and 3 bases, in that order; junction bases with no gene match: 8. The CDR3, as DNA: TGTGCCAGCAGCTTCGGCGGGAGTGCCCTCTACGAGCAGTACTTC. Translating gives CASSFGGSALYEQYF.

The genes are TRBV13 and TRBJ1-1; 10 bases map to TRBD1. The CDR3 runs 16 residues. CDR1 and CDR2 (germline): PRHDT, FYEKMQ (reference sequence). The V segment lost 4 bases and the J segment 0 bases; nucleotides outside the gene matches: 5. CDR3 in DNA: TGTGCCAGCAGCTCGACAGGGGGCGTGATGAACACTGAAGCTTTCTTT. It yields the protein CASSSTGGVMNTEAFF. Full variable domain (outside the CDR3, taken from reference TRBV13 and TRBJ1-1): AAGVIQSPRHLIKEKRETATLKCYPIPRHDTVYWYQQGPGQDPQFLISFYEKMQSDKGSIPDRFSAQQFSDYHSELNMSSLELGDSALYFCASSSTGGVMNTEAFFGQGTRLTVV.

This chain's CDR3 is CSASFGTGGNSPLHF. As DNA, the CDR3 is TGCAGTGCTAGCTTCGGCACAGGGGGAAATTCACCCCTCCACTTT. The chain joins TRBV20-1 to TRBJ1-6; the match to TRBD1 covers 8 bases. The CDR3 totals 15 residues. The germline V gene has CDR1 DFQATT and CDR2 SNEGSKA (reference sequence). V was clipped by 3 bases and J by 7 bases; unmatched bases: 8.

This clonotype was observed at least ten times. The rearrangement links TRBV12-3 or TRBV12-4 to TRBJ2-5; TRBD2 agrees at 9 bases. The CDR3 extends over 16 amino acids. V lost 5 bases, J lost 2 bases, and 9 bases stayed unmatched. In nucleotides, the CDR3 is TGTGCCAGCAGTATCCAGACTAGCGGAAATCAAGAGACCCAGTACTTC. Its translation is CASSIQTSGNQETQYF.

This clonotype was counted a few times. This chain links TRBV28 with TRBJ2-5; 7 bases map to TRBD2. This CDR3 spans 15 amino acids. The V gene end was trimmed by 3 bases and the J gene end by 5 bases; junction bases not matched to a gene: 9. Germline V gene data show CDR1 as MDHEN and CDR2 as SYDVKM. The CDR3 nucleotides read TGTGCCAGCAGTTTGCGGGGGACGACCTTGGAGACCCAGTACTTC. As protein: CASSLRGTTLETQYF.

The rearrangement links TRBV19 to TRBJ1-1, with D maybe TRBD1 (5 bases). This CDR3 comprises 15 residues. CDR1 and CDR2 from the germline V gene are LNHDA and SQIVND (reference sequence). V was trimmed by 1 base and J by 5 bases, leaving 14 bases between them. The CDR3 reads CASSIAQGMATEAFF. Here the CDR3 DNA reads TGTGCCAGTAGTATAGCCCAGGGAATGGCTACTGAAGCTTTCTTT.

At least ten counts were recorded for this clonotype. The J gene is TRBJ1-2, the V gene TRBV19, with 7 positions matching TRBD1. CDR3 size: 15 residues. Germline lookup yields CDR1 LNHDA and CDR2 SQIVND (reference sequence). The V and J ends lost 5 bases and 4 bases, in that order; junction bases with no gene match: 10. CDR3 coding DNA: TGTGCCAGTAGTGATACGACGACAGGGCTCTATGGCTACACCTTC. This gives the protein CASSDTTTGLYGYTF. Drawing the rest from reference TRBV19 and TRBJ1-2, the complete variable domain is DGGITQSPKYLFRKEGQNVTLSCEQNLNHDAMYWYRQDPGQGLRLIYYSQIVNDFQKGDIAEGYSVSREKKESFPLTVTSAQKNPTAFYLCASSDTTTGLYGYTFGSGTRLTVV.

This clonotype was seen many times. This chain joins TRBV29-1 and TRBJ2-1; 12 bases are shared with TRBD2. The CDR3 is made up of 14 amino acids. The germline V gene encodes CDR1 SQVTM and CDR2 ANQGSEA. Unmatched junction bases numbered 5, after V lost 4 bases and J lost 7 bases. CDR3 loop: CSVGGTSGSNEQFF. For the CDR3, the DNA is TGCAGCGTTGGGGGGACTAGCGGGTCAAATGAGCAGTTCTTC.

This clonotype was seen once. The chain links TRBV12-3 or TRBV12-4 to TRBJ2-3; D not certain. The CDR3 runs 12 residues. V was pared by 1 base and J by 8 bases, with 7 bases between. The CDR3 loop is CASSLEAVTQYF. DNA of the CDR3: TGTGCCAGCAGTTTAGAGGCTGTTACGCAGTATTTT.

This clonotype occurred many times. V and J are TRBV28 and TRBJ1-5; D not resolved. Germline CDR1 is MDHEN and CDR2 is SYDVKM. The V end lost 1 base, the J end lost 5 bases, and 9 bases lay between the germline ends. This CDR3 is built from 14 residues. CDR3 DNA: TGTGCCAGCAGTTTATCCGGGCCGCATCAGCCCCAGCATTTT. Amino acid sequence: CASSLSGPHQPQHF.

The V call is TRBV10-3, the J call TRBJ2-3, with TRBD2 identical over 10 bases. There are 17 residues in the CDR3. Germline V CDR1 and CDR2: ENHRY, SYGVKD. Trimming at V came to 2 bases and at J to 0 bases, leaving 5 bases not matched to a gene. The CDR3 sequence is CAISEKAGGPSTDTQYF. The CDR3 DNA reads as TGTGCCATCAGTGAGAAAGCGGGAGGGCCCAGCACAGATACGCAGTATTTT.

This clonotype was detected ten times or more. The chain employs TRBV28 and TRBJ1-2; D gene ambiguous. CDR1 MDHEN and CDR2 SYDVKM come from the germline V gene. Trimming took 8 bases from V and 1 from J, leaving 8 bases between them. The CDR3 contains 12 residues. For the CDR3, the DNA is TGTGCCAGCGGGAGGCTTAACTATGGCTACACCTTC. It translates to CASGRLNYGYTF.

This clonotype was recorded a few times. This sequence joins TRBV10-3 and TRBJ1-2; D is unresolved. Trimming shortened V by 8 bases and J by 4 bases, and 17 bases separated the two germline ends. There are 14 residues in the CDR3. The V gene's germline CDR1 is ENHRY and CDR2 SYGVKD. CDR3 sequence: CAIRAAEGLYGYTF. CDR3 bases: TGTGCCATCCGGGCCGCGGAGGGCCTCTATGGCTACACCTTC.

V usage is TRBV29-1 and J usage is TRBJ1-4; no clear D. The germline V gene encodes CDR1 SQVTM and CDR2 ANQGSEA. The CDR3 loop spans 12 amino acids. The germline V and J ends were trimmed by 6 bases and 4 bases, with 9 bases remaining between them. Here the CDR3 DNA reads TGCAGCGTCTCCCAGATTAATGAAAAACTGTTTTTT. It is translated as CSVSQINEKLFF.

This clonotype has at least ten counts. The chain is built from TRBV6-1 and TRBJ1-5, with D possibly being TRBD1 (6 bases). The germline gives CDR1 MNHNS, CDR2 SASEGT. The CDR3 extends over 15 amino acids. Trimming shortened V by 1 base and J by 2 bases, and 9 bases separated the two germline ends. This CDR3 is CASSEEDSGNQPQHF. DNA of the CDR3: TGTGCCAGCAGTGAAGAGGACAGTGGCAATCAGCCCCAGCATTTT.

This clonotype occurred many times. The V and J genes are TRBV7-9 and TRBJ1-2; weak D call: TRBD1 (5 bases). From germline, CDR1 is SEHNR and CDR2 FQNEAQ (reference sequence). V lost 0 bases and J 2 bases, leaving 7 bases between the germline ends. This CDR3 region has 14 residues. The CDR3 coding sequence is TGTGCCAGCAGCTTAGCCGGGACGAACTATGGCTACACCTTC. As protein: CASSLAGTNYGYTF.

The genes are TRBV28 and TRBJ2-5; TRBD1 agrees at 10 bases. V lost 6 bases and J lost 3; bases outside the gene matches: 4. There are 14 residues in the CDR3. Germline lookup yields CDR1 MDHEN and CDR2 SYDVKM. In DNA, the CDR3 is TGTGCCAGCAGCCGGGACAGGGGAAAAGAGACCCAGTACTTC. The encoded protein is CASSRDRGKETQYF.

This clonotype was observed at least ten times. The CDR3 loop is CASTSNGQVRVSYTF. The DNA of the CDR3 is TGTGCCAGCACCTCCAATGGACAGGTTAGGGTTAGCTACACCTTC. The gene calls are TRBV12-3 or TRBV12-4 and TRBJ1-2, with 7 bases fitting TRBD1. This CDR3 spans 15 amino acids. V lost 7 bases, J lost 9 bases, and 17 bases stayed unmatched.

The chain has TRBV6-1 and TRBJ1-1; D is uncertain. From germline, CDR1 is MNHNS and CDR2 SASEGT. Trimming removed 5 bases at V and 0 bases at J, with 7 bases between. The CDR3 covers 13 residues. CDR3 nucleotide sequence: TGTGCCAGCAGTAATAAGCTGAACACTGAAGCTTTCTTT. Translating gives CASSNKLNTEAFF.

There are many counts of this clonotype. This chain connects TRBV11-1 to TRBJ2-2; D is ambiguous. Germline CDR1 is SGHAT and CDR2 is FQDESV (reference sequence). Between the trimmed V and J ends, which lost 1 base and 2 bases, there was a span of 14 bases. The CDR3 is made up of 17 amino acids. CDR3 sequence (DNA): TGTGCCAGCAGCTTAGGGGGTTTGCGAGCTAACACCGGGGAGCTGTTTTTT. It specifies CASSLGGLRANTGELFF.

This clonotype was counted only a few times. V gene TRBV27 combines with J gene TRBJ1-1, with TRBD1 matching 8 bases. The length of the CDR3 is 15 residues. J lost 0 bases, V lost 3 bases, and 3 bases had no gene match. Germline lookup yields CDR1 MNHEY and CDR2 SMNVEV (reference sequence). CDR3 DNA: TGTGCCAGCAGTTTTCAGGGGGCAGTGAACACTGAAGCTTTCTTT. Translated: CASSFQGAVNTEAFF.

This clonotype was found once. The chain is built from TRBV7-2 and TRBJ2-7, with TRBD2 as a possible D gene (5 bases). V lost 3 bases and J lost 2, with 17 bases in between. CDR1 is SGHTA and CDR2 is FQGNSA in the germline V gene. This CDR3 contains 16 residues. The DNA for the CDR3 is TGTGCCAGCAGCTTGCAGGCGGGCCTCGCCCCCTACGAGCAGTACTTC. It codes for CASSLQAGLAPYEQYF. Complete variable domain (other parts from reference TRBV7-2 and TRBJ2-7): GAGVSQSPSNKVTEKGKDVELRCDPISGHTALYWYRQSLGQGLEFLIYFQGNSAPDKSGLPSDRFSAERTGGSVSTLTIQRTQQEDSAVYLCASSLQAGLAPYEQYFGPGTRLTVT.